This TCR beta chain was sequenced during a study of post-analysis software for immune sequencing data. The germline V gene has CDR1 DFQATT and CDR2 SNEGSKA (reference sequence). Trimming left V 6 bases short and J 7 bases short, with 15 bases between. The CDR3 runs to 12 residues. Findings and limits, study-wide: With TRBV5-6, TRBV5-1 and TRBV20-1 included, 4 or 5 TRBV segments were more frequent in patients than in controls.

The TCR beta cDNA libraries contained unique molecular identifiers. TCRdb recomputed calls from the PCR reads with MiXCR, one row per CDR3 protein. The sample holds about 770,000 distinct CDR3 sequences, 35% to 55% seen once. As for this clonotype: What it binds is not known.

The chain recombines TRBV20-1 with TRBJ1-2; D call uncertain. Sequenced input: blood. This TCR was recovered from a girl between 10 and 17 years old with multiple sclerosis. As DNA, the CDR3 is TGCAGTGCCATGGTATTTTTCGGTGGCTACACCTTC. Amino acid sequence: CSAMVFFGGYTF.